Shown below are 21 T cell receptor beta chains from a single sample sequenced in a study of T cell responses to AZD1222 COVID-19 vaccine. The repertoire was sequenced with immunoSEQ multiplex PCR; TCRdb's copy has only in-frame clones and lacks some. This sample has some 150,000 clones, with around 90% found just once. Source: peripheral blood, taken 28 days after the second dose of the MenACWY control vaccine. The receptors were sampled from an adult who received the MenACWY meningococcal vaccine as a control.

The V and J genes are TRBV27 and TRBJ2-3; 8 nucleotides align to TRBD1. This CDR3 comprises 16 residues. Germline V CDR1 and CDR2: MNHEY, SMNVEV (reference sequence). The J segment lost 1 base and the V segment lost 5 bases, leaving 8 bases of the junction unmatched. The CDR3 DNA is TGTGCCAGCAGTCCTACAGGGGGTGTGCGCACAGATACGCAGTATTTT. Its translation: CASSPTGGVRTDTQYF.

The genes are TRBV28 and TRBJ2-7, with TRBD2 matching 7 bases. Germline V lookup: CDR1 MDHEN, CDR2 SYDVKM. The junction had 1 base not matched to a gene; V was cut back by 1 base and J by 1 base. This CDR3 has 14 amino acids. CDR3 loop: CASSLSGRSYEQYF. CDR3 nucleotides: TGTGCCAGCAGTTTATCCGGGAGGTCCTACGAGCAGTACTTC.

This chain links TRBV29-1 with TRBJ2-7; weak D call: TRBD1 (5 bases). CDR3 size: 16 residues. The V end was cut by 6 bases, the J end by 5 bases, with 26 bases between. Germline V CDR1 and CDR2: SQVTM, ANQGSEA. CDR3 in DNA: TGCAGCGTAAAACCGCTAGACAGCGCTGACGGTCACGAGCAGTACTTC. Its protein is CSVKPLDSADGHEQYF.

The V gene is TRBV2, the J gene TRBJ2-7; D might be TRBD2 (6 bases). Trimming cost V 6 bases and J 0 bases, with 12 bases left between them. CDR3 length equals 14 residues. Germline V gives CDR1 SNHLY, CDR2 FYNNEI. CDR3 nucleotide sequence: TGTGCCAGCAGCGGTGAGACTAGCTCCTACGAGCAGTACTTC. It yields the protein CASSGETSSYEQYF.

This chain links TRBV19 with TRBJ1-6; TRBD1 agrees at 8 bases. The V segment lost 6 bases and the J segment 6 bases; nucleotides outside the gene matches: 10. The CDR3 consists of 16 residues. The V gene's germline CDR1 is LNHDA and CDR2 SQIVND (reference sequence). The CDR3 protein is CASRLGQGEINSPLHF. The CDR3 DNA reads TGTGCCAGTAGACTCGGACAGGGCGAAATTAATTCACCCCTCCACTTT. The full variable domain, completed using reference TRBV19 and TRBJ1-6, is DGGITQSPKYLFRKEGQNVTLSCEQNLNHDAMYWYRQDPGQGLRLIYYSQIVNDFQKGDIAEGYSVSREKKESFPLTVTSAQKNPTAFYLCASRLGQGEINSPLHFGNGTRLTVT.

The J gene is TRBJ2-7, the V gene TRBV9, with D perhaps assigned TRBD1 or TRBD2 (6 bases each). CDR1 and CDR2 (germline): SGDLS, YYNGEE. V lost 0 bases to trimming and J lost 7 bases, with 14 bases between them. The CDR3 has 14 amino acids. The CDR3 nucleotides are TGTGCCAGCAGCGTAGAATCAGAAGGGGGGGAGCAGTACTTC. Amino acid sequence: CASSVESEGGEQYF.

CDR3 coding DNA: TGTGCCTGGAGTGAGGAGGGAGGCCAGCCCCAGCATTTT. Translating gives CAWSEEGGQPQHF. The chain is built from TRBV30 and TRBJ1-5; D is ambiguous. Per the germline V gene, CDR1 is GTSNPN and CDR2 is SVGIG (reference sequence). V lost 1 base, J lost 7 bases, and 11 bases lay in between. The CDR3 covers 13 residues.

The chain has TRBV27 and TRBJ2-7; TRBD1 or TRBD2 may be the D gene (5 bases each). This CDR3 spans 16 amino acids. V lost 6 bases to trimming and J lost 2 bases, with 20 bases between them. In germline, CDR1 is MNHEY, CDR2 SMNVEV (reference sequence). The CDR3: CASRPRGTTLPYEQYF. The CDR3 coding sequence is TGTGCCAGCAGACCCCGTGGGACCACGCTACCCTACGAGCAGTACTTC.

The chain links TRBV29-1 to TRBJ2-3, with D hard to call. The CDR3 runs 13 residues. V was cut by 4 bases and J by 5 bases, with 13 bases left in between. The germline V gene has CDR1 SQVTM and CDR2 ANQGSEA. CDR3 bases: TGCAGCGTTGCAACAGCCACGGTAGATACGCAGTATTTT. This translates into CSVATATVDTQYF.

V is TRBV12-3 or TRBV12-4 and J is TRBJ2-1; the D gene could be TRBD1 or TRBD2 (5 bases each). With 11 bases removed from V and 9 bases from J, the gap between germline ends came to 8 bases. This CDR3 region has 9 residues. This CDR3 is CASGTEQFF. The CDR3 DNA sequence: TGTGCCTCCGGGACTGAGCAGTTCTTC.

This chain uses TRBV29-1 with TRBJ1-2; possibly TRBD1 for D (5 bases). V shed 7 bases and J shed 8 bases, with 17 bases lying between them. The germline V gene has CDR1 SQVTM and CDR2 ANQGSEA. The CDR3 runs to 12 residues. The CDR3 sequence: CSATSRAGGYTF. Here the CDR3 DNA reads TGCAGCGCAACGTCCAGGGCGGGAGGCTACACCTTC.

This clone was found once. The V call is TRBV6-4, the J call TRBJ2-1; D call uncertain. The germline V and J ends were trimmed by 6 bases and 8 bases, with 20 bases remaining between them. The CDR3 contains 15 residues. Germline loops: CDR1 MRHNA, CDR2 SNTAGT. The CDR3 loop is CASSQSAVYDDEQFF. The DNA for the CDR3 is TGTGCCAGCAGCCAAAGCGCAGTTTATGATGATGAGCAGTTCTTC.

The V and J genes are TRBV19 and TRBJ1-3, with TRBD1 as a possible D gene (5 bases). This CDR3 comprises 17 residues. From germline, CDR1 is LNHDA and CDR2 SQIVND (reference sequence). V lost 7 bases and J lost 1, with 20 bases in between. The CDR3 here is CASKGVSGSWSGNTIYF. The CDR3 nucleotides are TGTGCCAGTAAAGGGGTTTCGGGAAGTTGGTCTGGAAACACCATATATTTT.

This sequence joins TRBV13 and TRBJ1-5; maybe TRBD1 (6 bases). CDR1 and CDR2 from the germline V gene are PRHDT and FYEKMQ (reference sequence). Trimming shortened V by 5 bases and J by 1 base, and 9 bases separated the two germline ends. The CDR3 has 14 amino acids. The CDR3 is CASSLGGSNQPQHF. The CDR3 coding sequence is TGTGCCAGCAGCCTGGGGGGCAGCAATCAGCCCCAGCATTTT.

The rearrangement links TRBV5-1 to TRBJ1-2; no clear D. V lost 4 bases, J lost 4 bases, and 17 bases lay in between. The germline CDR1 and CDR2 sequences are SGHRS and YFSETQ. This CDR3 contains 15 residues. The CDR3 nucleotides read TGCGCCAGCAGCCTAGGGCCGGACCGAGGCTATGGCTACACCTTC. Amino acid sequence: CASSLGPDRGYGYTF.

V usage is TRBV27 and J usage is TRBJ2-1, with a weak D call TRBD1 (5 bases). Trimming removed 5 bases at V and 1 base at J, with 9 bases between. This CDR3 has 14 residues. CDR1 MNHEY and CDR2 SMNVEV come from the germline V gene (reference sequence). The CDR3, as DNA: TGTGCCAGCAGTCATGCAGGGTCCTACAATGAGCAGTTCTTC. As protein: CASSHAGSYNEQFF.

This clone was found once. The chain couples TRBV15 to TRBJ2-1, with a tentative D call TRBD1 (5 bases). This CDR3 contains 15 residues. V gave up 0 bases and J gave up 7 bases, with 13 bases separating them. Per germline, CDR1 LNHNV and CDR2 YYDKDF (reference sequence). In DNA form, the CDR3 reads TGTGCCACCAGCAGAGATAAGGGGTTGGAGAATGAGCAGTTCTTC. This codes for CATSRDKGLENEQFF.

This clone is deemed medium-sized. The V gene is TRBV29-1, the J gene TRBJ2-7; possible D gene TRBD1, 5 bases. Per the germline V gene, CDR1 is SQVTM and CDR2 is ANQGSEA. Trimming stripped 6 bases from V and 3 bases from J, with 12 bases between. The CDR3 is 12 amino acids. The CDR3 region has the DNA TGCAGCGTGGTGGACAACAACTACGAGCAGTACTTC. It specifies CSVVDNNYEQYF.

This clone was observed a few times. The rearrangement joins TRBV7-9 to TRBJ1-1; maybe TRBD1 (6 bases). The CDR3 contains 14 residues. V was trimmed by 3 bases and J by 0 bases, leaving 8 bases between them. In germline, CDR1 is SEHNR, CDR2 FQNEAQ (reference sequence). CDR3 DNA sequence: TGTGCCAGCAGCTTGGACAGATTGAACACTGAAGCTTTCTTT. Protein: CASSLDRLNTEAFF.

The V gene is TRBV6-5, the J gene TRBJ1-1, with no clear D. The length of the CDR3 is 14 residues. Trimming removed 5 bases from V and 6 bases from J, with 16 bases in between. The germline CDR1 and CDR2 sequences are MNHEY and SVGAGI. The CDR3 DNA reads TGTGCCAGCAGTAACCCGGGCCGGGCGCCTGAAGCTTTCTTT. This sequence encodes CASSNPGRAPEAFF.

CDR3 DNA: TGTGCCAGCAGGCAGGACAGGGTCTACGAGCAGTACTTC. It encodes CASRQDRVYEQYF. The chain links TRBV6-1 to TRBJ2-7; 8 nucleotides line up with TRBD1. The CDR3 runs 13 residues. V lost 6 bases to trimming and J lost 3 bases; unmatched junction nucleotides: 4. Germline V gives CDR1 MNHNS, CDR2 SASEGT.